Reported below is one T cell receptor (beta chain). What it binds is not known. The data were produced by immunoSEQ multiplex PCR, yet TCRdb's version contains in-frame clones alone and is incomplete. Altogether about 250,000 clones are present, less than 90% being singletons, with the ten largest covering around 12%. V was trimmed by 2 bases and J by 5 bases, leaving 13 bases between them. CDR1 and CDR2 (germline): SGHDT, YYEEEE. This CDR3 has 14 amino acids. This sample was taken from a study of cytomegalovirus exposure and HLA in healthy donors. Notes on the study in general: Altogether, more than 150 TCR beta chains were recorded as cytomegalovirus-associated. The tendency of first-cohort TCR clusters to co-occur in the 100 to 150 validation repertoires was identified by a subsequent analysis.

The rearrangement joins TRBV5-6 to TRBJ2-5, with D perhaps matching TRBD2 (7 bases). This receptor was identified in a man aged 18 to 29 in good health and CMV-seropositive. The sequencing input was PBMCs. CDR3 in amino acids: CASSFRGAGETQYF. The CDR3 DNA sequence: TGTGCCAGCAGCTTCCGGGGGGCAGGGGAGACCCAGTACTTC.